This is a list of T cell receptor beta chains from one sample in a study of T-cell reconstitution after alpha-beta-depleted transplantation in children. TCRdb re-called the PCR reads through MiXCR, storing one row per CDR3 protein. The data contain hundreds of thousands of distinct CDR3 sequences, around 20% of them seen just once; the ten biggest clones take up approximately 3%. The specimen comprised PBMCs from the stem cell graft donor, sampled from the stem cell graft. The receptors here all came from a human donor who donated a stem cell graft to a child with acute lymphoblastic leukemia. Each CDR3 is given with its conserved first and last residue. Fields, in order: D gene, J gene, clone size, V gene, CDR3 protein, CDR3 DNA. A D gene is named only where the DNA matches it firmly. Size is omitted from some rows. Given values are once, few, many or a class for expanded clones.

D: .
J: TRBJ2-3
size: .
V: TRBV6-1
CDR3: CASSEESIGSDTDTQYF
DNA: TGTGCCAGCAGTGAAGAAAGTATAGGTTCTGACACAGATACGCAGTATTTT

D: .
J: TRBJ2-7
size: .
V: TRBV28
CDR3: CASSKRAYEQYF
DNA: TGTGCCAGCAGCAAAAGGGCCTACGAGCAGTACTTC

D: TRBD1
J: TRBJ2-7
size: .
V: TRBV27
CDR3: CASSGPGQGVRARSYEQYF
DNA: TGTGCCAGCAGTGGACCGGGACAGGGAGTTAGGGCGAGAAGCTACGAGCAGTACTTC

D: TRBD2
J: TRBJ2-7
size: .
V: TRBV27
CDR3: CASAGLLSFGEQYF
DNA: TGTGCCAGCGCGGGACTACTCTCTTTCGGGGAGCAGTACTTC

D: .
J: TRBJ2-7
size: once
V: TRBV5-6
CDR3: CASGFPLAGRLNEQYF
DNA: TGTGCCAGCGGCTTCCCCCTTGCGGGCCGTCTGAACGAGCAGTACTTC

D: .
J: TRBJ1-1
size: few
V: TRBV7-8
CDR3: CASSLPGTSVAFF
DNA: TGTGCCAGCAGCTTACCCGGGACCTCTGTGGCTTTCTTT

D: TRBD1
J: TRBJ2-7
size: .
V: TRBV7-2
CDR3: CASSLIGQGPEQYF
DNA: TGTGCCAGCAGCTTAATCGGACAGGGACCTGAGCAGTACTTC

D: TRBD2
J: TRBJ2-7
size: .
V: TRBV20-1
CDR3: CSARDGTSGVYEQYF
DNA: TGCAGTGCTAGAGACGGGACTAGCGGGGTCTACGAGCAGTACTTC

D: .
J: TRBJ1-1
size: .
V: TRBV18
CDR3: CASSPQLGSYQLEAFF
DNA: TGTGCCAGCTCACCACAGCTAGGGAGCTACCAACTTGAAGCTTTCTTT

D: .
J: TRBJ2-4
size: few
V: TRBV7-9
CDR3: CASSLRSAKNIQYF
DNA: TGTGCCAGCAGCTTAAGGTCTGCCAAAAACATTCAGTACTTC

D: TRBD2
J: TRBJ2-3
size: .
V: TRBV5-1
CDR3: CASSLGVGTSGTDTQYF
DNA: TGCGCCAGCAGCTTGGGAGTTGGGACTAGCGGAACAGATACGCAGTATTTT

D: .
J: TRBJ2-2
size: .
V: TRBV28
CDR3: CASSWEGATGELFF
DNA: TGTGCCAGCAGTTGGGAAGGGGCGACCGGGGAGCTGTTTTTT

D: .
J: TRBJ2-1
size: .
V: TRBV4-1
CDR3: CASSSPLGSRHNEQFF
DNA: TGCGCCAGCAGCTCTCCCCTGGGGTCTAGGCACAATGAGCAGTTCTTC

D: TRBD1
J: TRBJ2-3
size: few
V: TRBV5-1
CDR3: CASSQTGFTDTQYF
DNA: TGCGCCAGCAGCCAGACAGGGTTCACAGATACGCAGTATTTT

D: .
J: TRBJ2-1
size: .
V: TRBV12-5
CDR3: CASGVLTGGNNEQFF
DNA: TGTGCTAGTGGGGTCCTGACCGGGGGCAACAATGAGCAGTTCTTC

D: TRBD2
J: TRBJ2-5
size: .
V: TRBV30
CDR3: CAWSPGRVYQETQYF
DNA: TGTGCCTGGAGTCCGGGGAGGGTGTACCAAGAGACCCAGTACTTC

D: TRBD1
J: TRBJ2-1
size: many
V: TRBV20-1
CDR3: CSASGQGAGNEQFF
DNA: TGCAGTGCGTCGGGACAGGGGGCGGGAAATGAGCAGTTCTTC

D: TRBD2
J: TRBJ2-3
size: .
V: TRBV7-3
CDR3: CASSFGLARTDTQYF
DNA: TGTGCCAGCAGCTTTGGACTAGCGCGCACAGATACGCAGTATTTT

D: TRBD1
J: TRBJ1-2
size: few
V: TRBV12-3/TRBV12-4
CDR3: CASRSPGQGIYGYTF
DNA: TGTGCCAGCAGATCCCCGGGACAGGGGATCTATGGCTACACCTTC

D: .
J: TRBJ2-7
size: .
V: TRBV5-4
CDR3: CASSLNPKAYEQYF
DNA: TGTGCCAGCAGCTTGAACCCTAAGGCCTACGAGCAGTACTTC

D: TRBD1
J: TRBJ2-5
size: .
V: TRBV7-2
CDR3: CASSSRDREKTQYF
DNA: TGTGCCAGCAGCTCCCGGGACAGGGAAAAGACCCAGTACTTC

D: .
J: TRBJ2-5
size: .
V: TRBV20-1
CDR3: CSASVDGRARQETQYF
DNA: TGCAGTGCTAGCGTAGACGGTAGAGCCCGACAAGAGACCCAGTACTTC

D: TRBD1
J: TRBJ2-3
size: few
V: TRBV5-1
CDR3: CASSPWTGGTDTQYF
DNA: TGCGCCAGCAGCCCATGGACAGGGGGCACAGATACGCAGTATTTT

D: .
J: TRBJ2-2
size: .
V: TRBV21-1
CDR3: CASSKVIPGLAGVDDGELFF
DNA: TGTGCCAGCAGCAAAGTAATTCCGGGACTAGCGGGAGTCGATGACGGGGAGCTGTTTTTT

D: .
J: TRBJ2-7
size: .
V: TRBV9
CDR3: CASSPLGGPYEQYF
DNA: TGTGCCAGCAGCCCCCTCGGCGGACCCTACGAGCAGTACTTC

D: .
J: TRBJ1-1
size: .
V: TRBV12-3/TRBV12-4
CDR3: CASRHVRTGRAAFF
DNA: TGTGCCAGCAGGCACGTAAGAACAGGGCGGGCAGCTTTCTTT

D: .
J: TRBJ1-1
size: .
V: TRBV3-1
CDR3: CASSQDYRATFEPMNTEAFF
DNA: TGTGCCAGCAGCCAAGATTATAGGGCTACGTTCGAGCCCATGAACACTGAAGCTTTCTTT

D: TRBD2
J: TRBJ2-7
size: few
V: TRBV5-1
CDR3: CASRAGGGTSDSYEQYF
DNA: TGCGCCAGCAGAGCCGGCGGAGGGACTAGCGACTCCTACGAGCAGTACTTC

D: .
J: TRBJ2-1
size: few
V: TRBV6-1
CDR3: CASSPWPRGSSYNEQFF
DNA: TGTGCCAGCAGCCCTTGGCCTAGGGGGAGCTCCTACAATGAGCAGTTCTTC

D: TRBD2
J: TRBJ2-5
size: few
V: TRBV5-1
CDR3: CASSLRVGGASETQYF
DNA: TGCGCCAGCAGCCTTCGAGTCGGGGGGGCCTCGGAGACCCAGTACTTC

D: .
J: TRBJ2-1
size: few
V: TRBV19
CDR3: CASSIPGRDEQFF
DNA: TGTGCCAGTAGTATTCCCGGTAGGGATGAGCAGTTCTTC

D: .
J: TRBJ2-7
size: .
V: TRBV20-1
CDR3: CSARQRGKGSYEQYF
DNA: TGCAGTGCCCGTCAGAGAGGAAAGGGGTCCTACGAGCAGTACTTC

D: .
J: TRBJ2-1
size: .
V: TRBV5-1
CDR3: CASSFGGYEQFF
DNA: TGCGCCAGCAGCTTTGGGGGGTATGAGCAGTTCTTC

D: .
J: TRBJ1-5
size: .
V: TRBV5-1
CDR3: CASSPEGLGNQPQHF
DNA: TGCGCCAGCAGTCCTGAGGGGTTGGGCAATCAGCCCCAGCATTTT

D: .
J: TRBJ1-1
size: .
V: TRBV7-9
CDR3: CASGDIENTEAFF
DNA: TGTGCCAGCGGGGACATTGAGAACACTGAAGCTTTCTTT

D: .
J: TRBJ1-2
size: few
V: TRBV7-9
CDR3: CASSLATGLRGYTF
DNA: TGTGCCAGCAGCTTGGCGACAGGCCTTCGGGGCTACACCTTC

D: TRBD2
J: TRBJ2-7
size: .
V: TRBV12-3/TRBV12-4
CDR3: CASSYGTSGISYEQYF
DNA: TGTGCCAGCAGTTACGGGACTAGCGGGATATCCTACGAGCAGTACTTC

D: .
J: TRBJ2-5
size: .
V: TRBV7-9
CDR3: CASENTGETQYF
DNA: TGTGCCAGCGAGAATACGGGAGAGACCCAGTACTTC

D: TRBD2
J: TRBJ2-1
size: few
V: TRBV7-9
CDR3: CASSLGLAGTEQFF
DNA: TGTGCCAGCAGCCTCGGACTAGCGGGTACTGAGCAGTTCTTC

D: TRBD1
J: TRBJ1-1
size: once
V: TRBV20-1
CDR3: CSAGKDRHTEAFF
DNA: TGCAGTGCTGGGAAGGACAGGCACACTGAAGCTTTCTTT

D: .
J: TRBJ2-6
size: .
V: TRBV15
CDR3: CATSRDRQSGANVLTF
DNA: TGTGCCACCAGCAGAGATCGCCAGTCTGGGGCCAACGTCCTGACTTTC

D: .
J: TRBJ2-2
size: .
V: TRBV19
CDR3: CASYYAWELFF
DNA: TGTGCCAGTTATTACGCCTGGGAGCTGTTTTTT

D: TRBD2
J: TRBJ2-1
size: few
V: TRBV5-1
CDR3: CASSEGLAEVYNEQFF
DNA: TGCGCCAGCAGCGAGGGACTAGCGGAGGTCTACAATGAGCAGTTCTTC

D: TRBD1
J: TRBJ1-5
size: few
V: TRBV27
CDR3: CASSPMGQGSEPQHF
DNA: TGTGCCAGCAGTCCTATGGGACAGGGGAGCGAGCCCCAGCATTTT

D: .
J: TRBJ2-7
size: .
V: TRBV12-3/TRBV12-4
CDR3: CASTTDNDNSYEQYF
DNA: TGTGCCAGCACTACGGATAACGATAACTCCTACGAGCAGTACTTC